This T cell receptor (beta chain) was retrieved from a study of T cells in localized non-small cell lung cancer. This clone was observed a handful of times. J was trimmed by 5 bases and V by 4 bases; bases with no gene match: 4. Germline V CDR1 and CDR2: SGHTS, YDEGEE. CDR3 size: 13 residues. The data were produced by immunoSEQ multiplex PCR, yet TCRdb's version contains in-frame clones alone and is incomplete. The sample consists of 45,000 or so clones, 81% of them appearing once. This chain connects TRBV5-8 to TRBJ2-5, with 8 bases lining up with TRBD1. The sequences come from peripheral blood mononuclear cells, collected before any cancer treatment. The TCR comes from a man aged 35 to 69 with stage III lung adenocarcinoma. This chain's CDR3 is CASSPRGPETQYF. CDR3 coding DNA: TGTGCCAGCAGCCCCAGGGGGCCGGAGACCCAGTACTTC.